This TCR beta chain was documented in a study of T cells in women clearing cervical HPV infection. General study findings and limits: Effector/memory and HPV-specific T cells were not isolated, and association timing is unknown.

Of note for this clone: Its antigen remains unidentified. The observed sequence ends 3 residues before the CDR3 terminus, with the missing tail filled in from the germline J gene.

The trim removed 2 bases at V and 5 bases at J, leaving 4 bases unmatched. The CDR3 is made up of 16 amino acids. Germline CDR1 SNHLY, CDR2 FYNNEI. TCRdb keeps only in-frame clones here, not all; method: immunoSEQ multiplex PCR. This repertoire includes tens of thousands of clones. Sequencing was done on a sample of blood buffy coat. The chain recombines TRBV2 with TRBJ2-2, with 11 positions matching TRBD1. The source is a woman aged 18 to 69 with a cervical HPV16 infection that either progressed to CIN3+ or cleared (not recorded which). CDR3 amino acids: CASSERGQGATGELFF. Incomplete CDR3 DNA: TGTGCCAGCAGTGAAAGAGGACAGGGGGCGACCGGGGAG.